A selection of T cell receptor beta chains follows, all from one sample in a study of shared clonotypes between healthy human individuals. TCRdb's copy holds only in-frame clones and misses some; the assay was immunoSEQ multiplex PCR. The sample comprises roughly 1 million clones, around three quarters of which are singletons, and under 0.65% rests with the top ten. The sequencing input was memory CD4+ T cells from PBMCs. The receptors were sampled from a man aged 18 to 29 in good health. Some clones in this sample may be carry-over from other donors' samples. CDR3s include the opening cysteine and the closing phenylalanine or tryptophan. The D gene is left open where the match is weak. Not every row has a clone size; where given, it reads once, few, many or a size class.

clone_size	j_call	cdr3_length	d_call	v_call	cdr3_aa	cdr3_nt
.	TRBJ1-5	14	.	TRBV29-1	CSVAGPGRGQPQHF	TGCAGCGTGGCGGGCCCCGGTAGGGGACAGCCCCAGCATTTT
.	TRBJ2-1	13	.	TRBV2	CASTTEDYNEQFF	TGTGCCAGCACTACGGAAGACTACAATGAGCAGTTCTTC
.	TRBJ2-2	17	TRBD1	TRBV5-1	CASSSADRVKNTGELFF	TGCGCCAGCAGCTCTGCCGACAGGGTCAAGAACACCGGGGAGCTGTTTTTT
.	TRBJ2-5	16	.	TRBV10-3	CAIGGAGVLTGETQYF	TGTGCCATCGGAGGGGCAGGGGTCCTTACAGGGGAGACCCAGTACTTC
.	TRBJ2-7	11	.	TRBV7-9	CASSLFSGQYF	TGTGCCAGCAGCTTATTTTCTGGGCAGTACTTC
.	TRBJ2-7	14	TRBD1	TRBV28	CASSSPGTAYEQYF	TGTGCCAGCAGTTCTCCCGGGACAGCCTACGAGCAGTACTTC
.	TRBJ2-2	14	.	TRBV5-4	CASSPYGRAGELFF	TGTGCCAGCAGCCCCTACGGGAGAGCCGGGGAGCTGTTTTTT
.	TRBJ1-3	14	TRBD1	TRBV5-1	CASRLTGAGNTIYF	TGCGCCAGCAGACTCACAGGGGCTGGAAACACCATATATTTT
many	TRBJ1-2	15	TRBD1	TRBV5-4	CASSFTTGGNYGYTF	TGTGCCAGCAGCTTCACGACAGGGGGTAACTATGGCTACACCTTC
.	TRBJ2-2	18	TRBD2	TRBV11-2	CAGSFRLAGGEGTGELFF	TGTGCCGGCAGCTTCAGACTAGCGGGAGGGGAGGGCACCGGGGAGCTGTTTTTT
.	TRBJ2-5	14	.	TRBV19	CASSIVPGRGTQYF	TGTGCCAGTAGTATAGTCCCAGGCCGGGGGACCCAGTACTTC
.	TRBJ1-2	13	TRBD1	TRBV5-1	CASTETGFYGYTF	TGCGCCAGCACGGAGACAGGGTTCTATGGCTACACCTTC
.	TRBJ2-7	11	.	TRBV6-6	CASSRRDEQYF	TGTGCCAGCAGTCGGCGCGACGAGCAGTACTTC
.	TRBJ1-6	18	TRBD1	TRBV28	CASSPQGATASYNSPLHF	TGTGCCAGCAGTCCCCAGGGGGCGACCGCCTCCTATAATTCACCCCTCCACTTT
.	TRBJ2-3	13	.	TRBV5-4	CASSLEWGDTQYF	TGTGCCAGCAGCCTCGAGTGGGGGGATACGCAGTATTTT
.	TRBJ1-4	14	TRBD1	TRBV2	CASSPRTGTEKLFF	TGTGCCAGCAGCCCCAGGACAGGGACTGAAAAACTGTTTTTT
.	TRBJ2-1	17	.	TRBV5-1	CASSLALGRGSYNEQFF	TGCGCCAGCAGCTTGGCCCTGGGTAGGGGCTCCTACAATGAGCAGTTCTTC
.	TRBJ1-2	14	.	TRBV10-3	CAVRGGAGNYGYTF	TGTGCCGTAAGGGGGGGCGCGGGGAACTATGGCTACACCTTC
.	TRBJ1-1	15	.	TRBV7-2	CASSLATGRGTEAFF	TGTGCCAGCAGCTTAGCTACAGGGAGGGGCACTGAAGCTTTCTTT
.	TRBJ2-5	14	.	TRBV5-1	CASSPGTTGETQYF	TGCGCCAGCAGCCCCGGGACAACTGGTGAGACCCAGTACTTC
.	TRBJ1-5	15	TRBD1	TRBV7-2	CASRKGTGSNQPQHF	TGTGCCAGCAGGAAAGGGACAGGGAGTAATCAGCCCCAGCATTTT
.	TRBJ1-4	15	.	TRBV6-5	CASSSYGPTNEKLFF	TGTGCCAGCAGTTCGTACGGGCCAACTAATGAAAAACTGTTTTTT
.	TRBJ2-1	12	.	TRBV11-3	CASSLVDNEQFF	TGTGCCAGCAGCTTAGTTGACAATGAGCAGTTCTTC
once	TRBJ2-5	17	TRBD1	TRBV5-6	CASSLALGTESQETQYF	TGTGCCAGCAGCTTGGCCCTAGGGACAGAAAGTCAAGAGACCCAGTACTTC
once	TRBJ1-2	14	.	TRBV10-3	CAISGSLADYGYTF	TGTGCCATCAGTGGAAGCCTAGCGGACTATGGCTACACCTTC
few	TRBJ2-7	11	.	TRBV28	CASKGHYEQYF	TGTGCCAGCAAGGGACACTACGAGCAGTACTTC
.	TRBJ2-3	16	.	TRBV5-4	CASSLGGGSGADTQYF	TGTGCCAGCAGCTTGGGTGGCGGGTCTGGTGCAGATACGCAGTATTTT
.	TRBJ1-2	14	.	TRBV5-6	CASSGQFGTGGYTF	TGTGCCAGCAGTGGACAGTTTGGTACGGGTGGCTACACCTTC
.	TRBJ2-7	11	TRBD2	TRBV20-1	CSAPTSAEQYF	TGCAGTGCTCCGACTAGCGCAGAGCAGTACTTC
.	TRBJ2-3	15	.	TRBV11-3	CASSLRFSRGDTQYF	TGTGCCAGCAGCTTAAGGTTTTCACGGGGAGATACGCAGTATTTT
.	TRBJ2-1	12	.	TRBV5-1	CASSLANNEQFF	TGCGCCAGCAGCTTGGCCAACAATGAGCAGTTCTTC
few	TRBJ2-2	12	.	TRBV6-6	CASSYSPGELFF	TGTGCCAGCAGTTACTCGCCCGGGGAGCTGTTTTTT
.	TRBJ2-7	14	.	TRBV5-1	CASSILAGSSEQYF	TGCGCCAGCAGCATATTGGCGGGAAGTAGTGAGCAGTACTTC
once	TRBJ2-5	15	TRBD2	TRBV7-2	CASSFRSGSAETQYF	TGTGCCAGCAGCTTCCGTAGCGGGAGTGCGGAGACCCAGTACTTC
once	TRBJ2-4	19	.	TRBV19	CASSAGLFPRGHPKNIQYF	TGTGCCAGTAGTGCAGGGTTGTTTCCCCGAGGCCACCCCAAAAACATTCAGTACTTC
.	TRBJ1-1	14	.	TRBV5-8	CASSSPEGRTEAFF	TGTGCCAGCAGCTCGCCTGAGGGCCGGACTGAAGCTTTCTTT
once	TRBJ2-1	16	.	TRBV5-1	CASSLYPGSPSDEQFF	TGCGCCAGCAGCTTGTACCCGGGGAGTCCGAGCGATGAGCAGTTCTTC
.	TRBJ2-7	18	.	TRBV21-1	CASSKFRGRGRSSYEQYF	TGTGCCAGCAGCAAATTTAGGGGCAGGGGGAGAAGTTCCTACGAGCAGTACTTC
.	TRBJ2-2	15	.	TRBV7-2	CASTRGSGNTGELFF	TGTGCCAGCACAAGGGGTAGCGGGAACACCGGGGAGCTGTTTTTT
few	TRBJ2-7	11	.	TRBV10-3	CAIWTAYEQYF	TGTGCCATCTGGACAGCTTACGAGCAGTACTTC
.	TRBJ1-3	14	TRBD1	TRBV28	CASSQGAAGNTIYF	TGTGCCAGCAGTCAGGGGGCGGCTGGAAACACCATATATTTT
.	TRBJ2-2	14	.	TRBV27	CASRRGANTGELFF	TGTGCCAGCAGGCGGGGCGCGAACACCGGGGAGCTGTTTTTT
.	TRBJ2-1	15	TRBD2	TRBV19	CASMGVELALNEQFF	TGTGCCAGTATGGGGGTGGAACTAGCGCTCAATGAGCAGTTCTTC
.	TRBJ1-2	13	.	TRBV5-1	CASSQGAGYGYTF	TGCGCCAGCAGCCAGGGCGCTGGCTATGGCTACACCTTC
.	TRBJ2-7	16	TRBD2	TRBV19	CASSFGARRERGEQYF	TGTGCCAGTAGTTTCGGGGCCCGGAGAGAGCGGGGCGAGCAGTACTTC
.	TRBJ1-2	14	.	TRBV6-1	CASSEVTANYGYTF	TGTGCCAGCAGTGAAGTTACGGCTAACTATGGCTACACCTTC
.	TRBJ2-7	14	.	TRBV28	CASINPRGAYEQYF	TGTGCCAGCATTAATCCCAGGGGCGCCTACGAGCAGTACTTC
.	TRBJ2-3	16	.	TRBV6-5	CASSYGPAGRRDTQYF	TGTGCCAGCAGTTACGGCCCGGCGGGGAGAAGAGATACGCAGTATTTT
.	TRBJ2-3	13	.	TRBV28	CASTRPGTDTQYF	TGTGCCAGCACCCGCCCGGGCACAGATACGCAGTATTTT
once	TRBJ1-2	13	.	TRBV28	CASSLQGSYGYTF	TGTGCCAGCAGCCTGCAGGGGAGCTATGGCTACACCTTC
once	TRBJ2-3	16	.	TRBV5-1	CASSLDPRESPDTQYF	TGCGCCAGCAGCTTGGATCCTCGGGAGTCCCCAGATACGCAGTATTTT
few	TRBJ1-1	13	.	TRBV9	CASSVVSNTEAFF	TGTGCCAGCAGCGTAGTTTCGAACACTGAAGCTTTCTTT
.	TRBJ1-5	15	TRBD1	TRBV28	CASSSDRVSGQPQHF	TGTGCCAGCAGTTCAGACAGGGTCTCCGGTCAGCCCCAGCATTTT
.	TRBJ2-1	14	.	TRBV14	CARSPLHRADEQFF	TGTGCCAGGAGCCCTCTCCACAGGGCGGATGAGCAGTTCTTC
.	TRBJ2-7	13	.	TRBV6-1	CASSPRDFYEQYF	TGTGCCAGCAGTCCCCGGGACTTCTACGAGCAGTACTTC
.	TRBJ1-1	16	TRBD1	TRBV28	CASSFFASQGKTEAFF	TGTGCCAGCAGTTTCTTTGCCTCACAGGGGAAGACTGAAGCTTTCTTT
.	TRBJ1-4	14	.	TRBV9	CASSVGTTGEKLFF	TGTGCCAGCAGCGTCGGGACGACGGGTGAAAAACTGTTTTTT
.	TRBJ2-3	15	TRBD1	TRBV6-1	CASSLDRGGTDTQYF	TGTGCCAGCAGCTTGGACAGGGGTGGCACAGATACGCAGTATTTT
.	TRBJ1-1	16	.	TRBV5-1	CASSRQARTGMGEAFF	TGCGCCAGCAGCCGTCAGGCGAGGACGGGAATGGGTGAAGCTTTCTTT
.	TRBJ2-1	15	TRBD2	TRBV5-1	CASSLDGRGTNEQFF	TGCGCCAGCAGCTTGGACGGGAGGGGAACCAATGAGCAGTTCTTC